This T cell receptor beta chain was sequenced during a study of T cell repertoires in cytomegalovirus infection. Study details: Recently identified HLA-C-restricted CMV epitopes were among the peptides used.

This clonotype was seen only a few times. Its antigen remains unidentified. MiXCR, run by TCRdb on the reads, gives a single entry per CDR3 protein. The sample yields 450,000 to 650,000 distinct CDR3 sequences, almost 40% seen once. With 7 bases clipped from V and 0 bases from J, the junction kept 5 bases outside the gene matches. CDR3 size: 14 residues. Germline CDR1 and CDR2: SEHNR and FQNEAQ (reference sequence). Study-level findings and limits: Totalled public TCR beta family frequency picked out people who carried CMV plus the relevant HLA. There were HLA-C-restricted CMV-specific TCR beta clonotypes dominating the ex vivo response.

This clonotype was obtained from a human donor in good health (CMV status not recorded). Some clones in this sample may be carry-over from other donors' samples. The specimen was cultured PBMCs, collected from culture after CMV antigen stimulation. This chain connects TRBV7-9 to TRBJ1-1; 7 nucleotides agree with TRBD1. The DNA of the CDR3 is TGTGCCAGCACCCAGGGGGGGATGAACACTGAAGCTTTCTTT. This sequence encodes CASTQGGMNTEAFF.